This record covers a single T cell receptor beta chain. There were healthy Caucasian individuals from Russia, aged roughly 6 to 95, serving as donors. The authors drew ten milliliters of peripheral blood from each donor. These data are taken from a study of blood T cells in healthy people across ages. Study at large: About one barcoded beta molecule was captured per two T cells (by template switching).

A J-beta primer mix and a sample-barcoded 5' primer were used in a second PCR of about 7 to 12 cycles. In TCRdb, the 5' RACE reads were re-called with MiXCR into one record per CDR3 protein. Altogether around 700,000 distinct CDR3 sequences are present, about 25% being singletons, with the ten largest covering 9% to 9.5%. The CDR3 contains 18 residues. V dropped 2 bases and J dropped 0; count of bases not matched to a gene: 11. Germline V CDR1 and CDR2: SGDLS, YYNGEE. The sample also formed part of further work on T cells of mothers and their children. This second study says: With unrelated pairs as the comparison, related mother-child pairs had a slightly higher overlap that was not significant.

The chain employs TRBV9 and TRBJ2-3; 8 bases match TRBD1. Sequenced material: blood. This TCR came from a boy younger than 18 in good health. In DNA, the CDR3 is TGTGCCAGCAGCGTGTCCAATTCCGGACAGGGCAGCACAGATACGCAGTATTTT. It codes for CASSVSNSGQGSTDTQYF.